This entry lists 5 T cell receptor beta chains sequenced from one sample in a study of cytomegalovirus exposure and HLA in healthy donors. Sequencing used immunoSEQ multiplex PCR; TCRdb keeps in-frame clones, though not all of them. The data show 200,000 or so clones, roughly 80% seen once. Input material: PBMCs. These receptors were taken from a woman younger than 35 in good health and CMV-seronegative.

In the case of this clone: Compared with germline, one end of the junction differs, possibly owing to a read error. V gene TRBV7-7 combines with J gene TRBJ1-1; D unclear. The CDR3 is 13 residues long. Germline V gene sequence: CDR1 SSHAT, CDR2 FNYEAQ (reference sequence). CDR3 protein: CASSLEKNTEAFF. CDR3 DNA sequence: TGTGCTAGCAGCTTAGAGAAAAACACTGAAGCTTTCTTT.

The V call is TRBV18, the J call TRBJ2-1; TRBD2 matches 7 bases. This CDR3 has 16 residues. CDR1 is KGHSH and CDR2 is LQKENI in the germline V gene. The J segment lost 0 bases and the V segment lost 3 bases, leaving 5 bases of the junction unmatched. This CDR3 reads CASSPLTGGSYNEQFF. CDR3 in DNA: TGTGCCAGCTCACCTCTGACGGGGGGCTCCTACAATGAGCAGTTCTTC. The full variable domain, completed using reference TRBV18 and TRBJ2-1, is NAGVMQNPRHLVRRRGQEARLRCSPMKGHSHVYWYRQLPEEGLKFMVYLQKENIIDESGMPKERFSAEFPKEGPSILRIQQVVRGDSAAYFCASSPLTGGSYNEQFFGPGTRLTVL.

CDR3 sequence: CASSSGTGVEDEKLFF. In DNA form, the CDR3 reads TGCGCCAGCAGCTCCGGGACAGGGGTGGAGGATGAAAAACTGTTTTTT. The chain has TRBV5-1 and TRBJ1-4; 10 bases match TRBD1. Germline CDR1 is SGHRS and CDR2 is YFSETQ. Germline trimming cut 3 bases from V and 6 bases from J; bases unmatched to any gene: 8. CDR3 length equals 16 residues.

The chain carries TRBV19 and TRBJ1-2; D not resolved. V lost 3 bases to trimming and J lost 2 bases, with 10 bases between them. The CDR3 contains 14 residues. In germline, CDR1 is LNHDA, CDR2 SQIVND (reference sequence). CDR3 protein: CASSILGENYGYTF. CDR3 coding DNA: TGTGCCAGTAGTATCCTGGGTGAGAACTATGGCTACACCTTC.

This chain connects TRBV7-9 to TRBJ1-5; D might be TRBD1 (5 bases). Trimming shortened V by 1 base and J by 0 bases, and 10 bases separated the two germline ends. The V gene's germline CDR1 is SEHNR and CDR2 FQNEAQ (reference sequence). The CDR3 runs to 16 residues. CDR3 DNA: TGTGCCAGCAGCTTAGTGACAGAACGTAGCAATCAGCCCCAGCATTTT. Translated: CASSLVTERSNQPQHF.